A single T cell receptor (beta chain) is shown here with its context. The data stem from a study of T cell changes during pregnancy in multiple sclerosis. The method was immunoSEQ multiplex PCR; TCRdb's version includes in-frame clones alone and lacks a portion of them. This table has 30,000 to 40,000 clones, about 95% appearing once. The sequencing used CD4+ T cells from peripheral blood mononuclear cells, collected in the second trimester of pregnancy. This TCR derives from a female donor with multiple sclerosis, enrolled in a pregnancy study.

CDR3 nucleotides: TGCGCCAGCAGATCAGGCGGACAGCTGAACACTGAAGCTTTCTTT. Its translation: CASRSGGQLNTEAFF. This chain connects TRBV5-1 to TRBJ1-1; D might be TRBD1 (6 bases). Germline-derived CDR1 and CDR2 are SGHRS and YFSETQ. The CDR3 totals 15 residues. Trimming shortened V by 5 bases and J by 0 bases, and 14 bases separated the two germline ends.